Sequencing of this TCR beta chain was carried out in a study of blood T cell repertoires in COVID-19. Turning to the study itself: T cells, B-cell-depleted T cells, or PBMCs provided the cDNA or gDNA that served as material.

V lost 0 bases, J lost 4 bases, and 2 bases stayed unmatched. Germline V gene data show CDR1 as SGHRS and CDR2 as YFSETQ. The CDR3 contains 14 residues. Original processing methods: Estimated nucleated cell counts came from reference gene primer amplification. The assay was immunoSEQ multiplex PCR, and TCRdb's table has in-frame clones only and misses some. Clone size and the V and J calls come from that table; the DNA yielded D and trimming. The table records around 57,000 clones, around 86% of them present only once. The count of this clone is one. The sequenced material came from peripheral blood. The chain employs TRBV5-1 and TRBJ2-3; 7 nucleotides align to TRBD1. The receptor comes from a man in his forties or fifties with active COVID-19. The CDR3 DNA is TGCGCCAGCAGCTTGGGGGACAGACCAGATACGCAGTATTTT. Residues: CASSLGDRPDTQYF.